The present T cell receptor (beta chain) was sequenced within a study of T cells in Graves' hyperthyroidism and ophthalmopathy (dated by TCRdb to the late 2010s). About the investigation overall: Peripheral blood was sampled at the time of initial diagnosis, prior to any treatment. To identify distinguishing TCR V-J signatures, a discovery cohort of 90 to 100 patients was used, comprising 43 with Graves' ophthalmopathy and some 60 with stable Graves' hyperthyroidism. Prospective prediction of ophthalmopathy was tested in an independent validation cohort consisting of 18 hyperthyroidism patients and some 16 patients who later progressed to ophthalmopathy. The 100 discovery patients were divided at random into training and test sets in a 7:3 ratio. In addition, the study compared T-cell repertoires in thyroid tissue and in blood from roughly 6 Graves' hyperthyroidism patients. After sampling, hyperthyroidism patients received methimazole starting at 30 mg daily, and ophthalmopathy patients received high-dose intravenous methylprednisolone. TCR Vbeta CDR3 sequencing of 140 or so peripheral blood samples (around 45 ophthalmopathy, about 74 hyperthyroidism and roughly 17 progressor patients) is reported in the paper. What the authors observed across the whole study: Sample size was not statistically predetermined, and investigators were not blinded to group allocation. In validation, progression to ophthalmopathy was predicted by the model with roughly 69% sensitivity and around 76% specificity, a median of approximately 7.1 months before onset. Most expanded thyroid clonotypes (frequency above 0.001) were also detected in blood, a finding suggesting that blood repertoires may reflect thyroid immune responses. A model built on a 13 V-J signature distinguished ophthalmopathy from stable hyperthyroidism, reaching over 85% sensitivity and around 81% specificity in cross-validation and 80%/75% in testing.

V is cut by 4 bases and J by 7 bases, and the space between the germline ends is 9 bases. CDR1 SGHDT and CDR2 YYEEEE were looked up in the germline V gene. From cysteine to phenylalanine, the CDR3 is 13 amino acids long. This entry keeps only the CDR3 DNA: 39 bases, framed from base 1. This clonotype has only a few counts. Its antigen remains unidentified. Base qualities are not recorded, but no much larger clone differs from it by a single base. Graves' hyperthyroidism was defined as stable when no progression to ophthalmopathy occurred over 18 months of follow-up. Hyperthyroidism patients were newly diagnosed, with disease duration under 2 months, and aged 18 to 65 years. Patients with uncontrolled infections, other autoimmune diseases, pregnancy or lactation were excluded. Diagnoses were based on clinical symptoms, serum thyroxine and TRAb, thyroid ultrasound and orbital computed tomography. PBMCs were separated from roughly 10 ml of fresh peripheral blood using Ficoll-Paque density gradient centrifugation. Total RNA was extracted with Trizol reagent, and quality was checked on an Agilent 2100 Bioanalyzer.

TCR beta CDR3 regions were amplified from RNA transcripts. The TCR CDR3 was subjected to a first round of RT-PCR using the HTBI primer set and the Qiagen OneStep RT-PCR kit. Libraries were constructed in a second round of multiplex PCR, after which size selection and purification were carried out. Sequencing of the libraries was done on an Illumina HiSeq2000 using paired-end 100 bp reads. Processing in the source paper ran as follows. SOAPnuke was used to process the raw data, with reads discarded if the reads contained adapters or uncalled bases, had a mean Phred below 15, or lacked an exact constant-primer or identifier match. COPE v1.2.5 was used to merge high-quality paired reads, and clonotypes were defined as unique nucleotide sequences. MiTCR v1.1 was used to align clonotypes to the IMGT TRBV, TRBD and TRBJ reference segments. Analysis was restricted to V-J combinations with a frequency above 0.0001, which covered roughly 99% of repertoires. A TCS score was defined as the ratio of F50 (clonal expansion) to E x V (chaos), with BLOSUM62-based TCRdist applied between CDR3 peptides within each V-J. Welch's t-statistics and random forest reduced approximately 520 V-J features to 13, which were used in a naive Bayes classifier (R e1071). Clones were called with MiXCR by TCRdb after fastp trimmed the public reads at Q25, and only in-frame beta chains were retained. Every distinct CDR3 protein forms one entry, paired with its most common genes and DNA. The authors' filters were not applied to this entry. Here the sample has over 500,000 distinct CDR3 sequences; around 15% occur a single time. The ten largest account for about 15% of the sample.

The sample taken for sequencing was blood. The chain was built from TRBV5-6 and TRBJ1-6, with the D gene too uncertain to name. The clonotype comes from a woman aged 40-49 years with Graves' hyperthyroidism. CDR3 region: CASSAGGNSPLHF. The sequenced DNA is TGTGCCAGCAGCGCAGGAGGGAATTCACCCCTCCACTTT.